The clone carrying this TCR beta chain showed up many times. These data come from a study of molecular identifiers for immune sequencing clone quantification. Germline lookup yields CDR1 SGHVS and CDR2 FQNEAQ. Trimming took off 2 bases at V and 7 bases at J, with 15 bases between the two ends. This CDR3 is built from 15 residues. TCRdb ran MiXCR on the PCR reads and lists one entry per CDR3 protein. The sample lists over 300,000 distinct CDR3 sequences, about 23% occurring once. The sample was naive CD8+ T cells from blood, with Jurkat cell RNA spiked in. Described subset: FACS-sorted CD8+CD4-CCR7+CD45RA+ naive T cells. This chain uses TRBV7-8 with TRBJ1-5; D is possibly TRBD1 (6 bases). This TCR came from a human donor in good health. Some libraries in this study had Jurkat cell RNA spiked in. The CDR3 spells CASSLTGQYLQPQHF. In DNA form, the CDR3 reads TGTGCCAGCAGCTTAACGGGACAATATTTGCAGCCCCAGCATTTT.